This is a list of T cell receptor beta chains from one sample in a study of shared clonotypes between healthy human individuals. Using immunoSEQ multiplex PCR, the repertoire was profiled, and TCRdb retains in-frame clones only, with some absent. The data show millions of clones, with about 95% seen just once and about 1.1% held by the top ten. The specimen sequenced was naive CD8+ T cells sorted from blood. The receptors here all came from a man aged 18 to 30 in good health. Both conserved end residues are part of each CDR3. The order of the fields is V gene, D gene, J gene, clone size, CDR3 DNA, CDR3 protein. A D gene is named only where the DNA matches it firmly. Rows give clone size only sometimes, using once, few, many, or a class for an expanded clone.

TRBV10-3,-,TRBJ2-1,-,TGTGCCATCAGTGAGCAACGGAGCTCCTACAATGAGCAGTTCTTC,CAISEQRSSYNEQFF
TRBV2,-,TRBJ1-5,-,TGTGCCAGCAGTGATAGGATAGGGACGGGGGACGATCAGCCCCAGCATTTT,CASSDRIGTGDDQPQHF
TRBV27,-,TRBJ2-7,once,TGTGCCAGCAGTTTGAGCGGGTACTCCTACGAGCAGTACTTC,CASSLSGYSYEQYF
TRBV9,TRBD1,TRBJ1-1,-,TGTGCCAGCAGCGTAGGGGACAGCAACACTGAAGCTTTCTTT,CASSVGDSNTEAFF
TRBV10-3,-,TRBJ2-3,-,TGTGCCATCAGTGAGTCGAGTGGGGGAAACACAGATACGCAGTATTTT,CAISESSGGNTDTQYF
TRBV19,-,TRBJ2-3,-,TGTGCCAGTAGTATAGATGGGGGCGCCGGTGGAGATACGCAGTATTTT,CASSIDGGAGGDTQYF
TRBV28,TRBD1,TRBJ1-4,-,TGTGCCAGCAGAGATTGGGGACAGAATAATGAAAAACTGTTTTTT,CASRDWGQNNEKLFF
TRBV27,-,TRBJ1-2,-,TGTGCCAGCAGTTCTAACACCTTAGGCTATGGCTACACCTTC,CASSSNTLGYGYTF
TRBV6-5,-,TRBJ2-3,-,TGTGCCAGCAGTTACTCGGCGACAGATCCGGATACGCAGTATTTT,CASSYSATDPDTQYF
TRBV11-3,-,TRBJ2-1,-,TGTGCCAGCAGCAGGGGGTACAATGAGCAGTTCTTC,CASSRGYNEQFF
TRBV21-1,-,TRBJ2-7,-,TGTGCCAGTGGGACGATTAGCCTTCACGAGCAGTACTTC,CASGTISLHEQYF
TRBV11-2,-,TRBJ2-2,few,TGTGCCAGCAGCTTAGCGGAGTGGGTTTGGACCGGGGAGCTGTTTTTT,CASSLAEWVWTGELFF
TRBV15,-,TRBJ2-7,-,TGTGCCACCAGCAGAGAGTGGGGGTACGAGCAGTACTTC,CATSREWGYEQYF
TRBV27,-,TRBJ1-1,-,TGTGCCAGCAGTTTAGGGCCTACAAGGAACACTGAAGCTTTCTTT,CASSLGPTRNTEAFF
TRBV2,TRBD2,TRBJ2-7,-,TGTGCCAGCAGTGATAGCGGGAGGGCCAGGTCCTACGAGCAGTACTTC,CASSDSGRARSYEQYF
TRBV2,-,TRBJ1-1,-,TGTGCCAGCAGTGAAGGCAACTTGAACACTGAAGCTTTCTTT,CASSEGNLNTEAFF
TRBV7-8,TRBD2,TRBJ2-7,-,TGTGCCAGCAGCGTGACTAGCGGCTACGAGCAGTACTTC,CASSVTSGYEQYF
TRBV14,-,TRBJ1-4,-,TGTGCCAGCAGCCAAGAAGGCTCCAACACCTACCCGTTCGGTGAAAAACTGTTTTTT,CASSQEGSNTYPFGEKLFF
TRBV25-1,-,TRBJ2-7,-,TGTGCCAGCAGCCATTACGAGCAGTACTTC,CASSHYEQYF
TRBV25-1,TRBD1,TRBJ2-2,-,TGTGCCAGCAGTGGCCCCGTGGGACAGGGGTTTGACACCGGGGAGCTGTTTTTT,CASSGPVGQGFDTGELFF
TRBV5-4,TRBD2,TRBJ2-6,-,TGTGCCAGCAGCTACCCGGGACTAGCGGGAGGTGCGGGGGCCAACGTCCTGACTTTC,CASSYPGLAGGAGANVLTF
TRBV27,TRBD1,TRBJ2-7,-,TGTGCCAGCAGTTCCCCGGGACAGAGAGGCGAGCAGTACTTC,CASSSPGQRGEQYF
TRBV9,-,TRBJ2-5,-,TGTGCCAGCAGCTCCCAGGTCCAAGAGACCCAGTACTTC,CASSSQVQETQYF
TRBV4-3,TRBD2,TRBJ2-7,-,TGCGCCAGCAGCCCCTCTCTAGCGGGGGACTACGAGCAGTACTTC,CASSPSLAGDYEQYF
TRBV6-5,TRBD1,TRBJ2-7,-,TGTGCCAGCAGTCTGGGACAGTATATCTCCTACGAGCAGTACTTC,CASSLGQYISYEQYF
TRBV7-2,-,TRBJ2-1,-,TGTGCCAGCAGCTTCTCCTACAATGAGCAGTTCTTC,CASSFSYNEQFF
TRBV7-9,TRBD1,TRBJ1-4,-,TGTGCCAGCGGGGGACAGCTCTTCAATGAAAAACTGTTTTTT,CASGGQLFNEKLFF
TRBV7-9,TRBD2,TRBJ2-1,-,TGTGCCAGCAGCCAGGGACTATTGTTCAATGAGCAGTTCTTC,CASSQGLLFNEQFF
TRBV5-1,-,TRBJ2-7,-,TGCGCCAGCAGCAGACAGGACAGCTCCTACGAGCAGTACTTC,CASSRQDSSYEQYF
TRBV9,-,TRBJ2-2,-,TGTGCCAGCAGCGTAGTAGCGACCGGCAGCGGGGAGCTGTTTTTT,CASSVVATGSGELFF
TRBV10-3,-,TRBJ1-5,-,TGTGCCATCAGTGAGTCCGAGGGGAGGTACAGCAATCAGCCCCAGCATTTT,CAISESEGRYSNQPQHF
TRBV11-2,TRBD1,TRBJ2-2,-,TGTGCCAGCAGCTCGAGACAGGGTGTTACCGGGGAGCTGTTTTTT,CASSSRQGVTGELFF
TRBV19,TRBD1,TRBJ1-4,-,TGTGCCAGTAGTATCTTCCCCGGGACAGGGAGTGAAAAACTGTTTTTT,CASSIFPGTGSEKLFF
TRBV30,-,TRBJ1-4,-,TGTGCCTGGGGAGATGAAAAACTGTTTTTT,CAWGDEKLFF
TRBV9,-,TRBJ2-5,-,TGTGCCAGCAGCCCCTCCCTAGGGACGTGGGGAGAGACCCAGTACTTC,CASSPSLGTWGETQYF
TRBV27,TRBD2,TRBJ2-7,-,TGTGCCAGCAGTTTAGAGACTAGCGGGGGGGTCAGGCAGTACTTC,CASSLETSGGVRQYF
TRBV4-1,TRBD1,TRBJ1-1,-,TGCGCCAGCAGCCAAGGGTCGACAGGGGGCAACACTGAAGCTTTCTTT,CASSQGSTGGNTEAFF
TRBV2,-,TRBJ1-5,-,TGTGCCAGCAGTGACGGGACTGCAATGGGCGTTGGGGCCCTCCTTCAGCCCCAGCATTTT,CASSDGTAMGVGALLQPQHF
TRBV12-5,-,TRBJ1-5,once,TGTGCTAGTGGTCCTGACGAACGACTGCCCCAGCATTTT,CASGPDERLPQHF